This T cell receptor (beta chain) was captured in a study of T cells in Graves' hyperthyroidism and ophthalmopathy. Study in general: Peripheral blood draws took place at initial diagnosis, ahead of any treatment.

Study-wide results and caveats: Within blood appeared most thyroid clonotypes that had expanded above 0.001.

The study included ophthalmopathy patients with Clinical Activity Score at least 3, NOSPECS grade at least 4 and duration under 3 months. Pregnant or lactating patients were excluded, as were those with uncontrolled infection or other autoimmune disease. This clonotype has a count of ten or more. Its matching antigen is unknown. Amplification of TCR beta CDR3 regions used RNA as the template. First-round RT-PCR targeting the TCR CDR3 was performed with the HTBI primer set. TCRdb recomputed calls from the multiplex PCR reads with MiXCR, one row per CDR3 protein. The sample has roughly 240,000 distinct CDR3 sequences, about a sixth seen once. The sequence came from a woman aged 18-35 years with Graves' ophthalmopathy. Material for sequencing was blood.

CDR3 bases: TGTGCCAGCAGACGGGATAAACAGGGCCCCTACGAGCAGTACTTC. This gives the protein CASRRDKQGPYEQYF. V usage is TRBV6-1 and J usage is TRBJ2-7; possible D gene TRBD1, 6 bases. Trimming cost V 6 bases and J 2 bases, with 17 bases left between them. The CDR3 covers 15 residues. Germline assignment: CDR1 MNHNS and CDR2 SASEGT.